The sequence of this T cell receptor beta chain was determined in a study of brain metastases from non-small cell lung cancer. General study points: Expanded T-cell clones appeared in 60% to 80% of brain metastases over primaries. Fewer infiltrating T cells were found in brain metastases than primaries. Brain metastases shared most TCR repertoire with primaries, with sparse T cells.

Details on this clone: Its target is unknown.

The CDR3 loop spans 13 amino acids. CDR1 is SGHTA, CDR2 FQGTGA, per germline. Trimming removed 5 bases from V and 5 bases from J, with 10 bases in between. Only in-frame clones appear in the TCRdb table, and some are missing; sequencing was by immunoSEQ multiplex PCR. Of 2,800 or so clones in the sample, roughly 80% are singletons; the top ten hold around 4%. The chain joins TRBV7-3 to TRBJ2-1; D is unclear. The source is a donor aged 40 or over with non-small cell lung cancer. The material sequenced was primary lung tumor tissue. CDR3 residues: CASSLGPDNEQFF. The CDR3 coding sequence is TGTGCCAGCAGCCTCGGACCGGACAATGAGCAGTTCTTC.